Shown below are 9 T cell receptor beta chains from a single sample sequenced in a study of control samples from healthy donors and cancer patients. The table came from immunoSEQ multiplex PCR; TCRdb's copy has only in-frame clones and leaves some out. This table has around 190,000 clones, about 90% appearing once. The sequencing input was blood. Source of these receptors: a woman in her 50s in good health.

This CDR3 is CASSQLGVAEKLFF. The CDR3 nucleotides read TGTGCCAGCAGCCAATTGGGAGTAGCTGAAAAACTGTTTTTT. The V gene is TRBV14, the J gene TRBJ1-4; unclear D gene. Germline loops: CDR1 SGHDN, CDR2 FVKESK. The CDR3 sequence is 14 residues long. V was cut by 2 bases and J by 7 bases, with 11 bases left in between.

CDR3 region: CASRWTINTGELFF. In DNA form, the CDR3 reads TGTGCCAGCAGGTGGACAATAAACACCGGGGAGCTGTTTTTT. V and J are TRBV27 and TRBJ2-2, with D possibly matching TRBD1 (5 bases). The CDR3 has 14 residues. The V and J ends lost 6 bases and 2 bases respectively, with 10 bases between them. Germline V gene data show CDR1 as MNHEY and CDR2 as SMNVEV (reference sequence).

This clone was counted between two and nine times. V and J are TRBV28 and TRBJ2-5, with D unclear. The CDR3 sequence is 12 residues long. CDR1 and CDR2 from the germline V gene are MDHEN and SYDVKM. V dropped 5 bases and J dropped 2 bases, with 6 bases sitting between them. The DNA of the CDR3 is TGTGCCAGCAGTATCCAGCAAGAGACCCAGTACTTC. This encodes CASSIQQETQYF.

This chain joins TRBV6-1 and TRBJ2-3, with 11 bases matching TRBD1. The CDR3 runs to 19 residues. V lost 2 bases and J lost 2; bases outside the gene matches: 12. Germline CDR1 and CDR2: MNHNS and SASEGT. The CDR3 protein is CASSESYPGQGELTDTQYF. The CDR3 bases are TGTGCCAGCAGTGAATCGTACCCGGGACAGGGGGAGCTCACAGATACGCAGTATTTT.

V is TRBV11-2 and J is TRBJ2-5, with D maybe TRBD1 (6 bases). CDR1 SGHAT and CDR2 FQNNGV come from the germline V gene. The CDR3 length is 13 residues. V shed 4 bases and J shed 5 bases, with 11 bases lying between them. The CDR3 sequence: CASSSPGQETQYF. The CDR3 DNA reads TGTGCCAGCAGCTCACCTGGACAGGAGACCCAGTACTTC.

The rearrangement links TRBV5-6 to TRBJ2-1; 14 bases fit TRBD2. Germline V gives CDR1 SGHDT, CDR2 YYEEEE. Trimming removed 1 base from V and 11 bases from J; junction bases left unmatched: 2. CDR3 length equals 14 residues. CDR3 sequence reads: CASSLRLAGGQQFF. In DNA, the CDR3 is TGTGCCAGCAGCTTGAGACTAGCGGGAGGGCAGCAGTTCTTC.

This chain joins TRBV28 and TRBJ2-7, with D unresolved. V was pared by 5 bases and J by 3 bases, with 5 bases between. CDR3 size: 11 residues. Germline V gene data show CDR1 as MDHEN and CDR2 as SYDVKM. CDR3 sequence reads: CASSRYYEQYF. The CDR3 nucleotides are TGTGCCAGCAGTAGGTACTACGAGCAGTACTTC.

The genes are TRBV5-4 and TRBJ2-3; perhaps TRBD1 as D (6 bases). Germline CDR1 SGHNT, CDR2 YYREEE (reference sequence). The CDR3 extends over 15 amino acids. Trimming cost V 5 bases and J 1 base, with 14 bases left between them. The CDR3 here is CASSWVQGGTDTQYF. The DNA of the CDR3 is TGTGCCAGCAGTTGGGTACAGGGTGGCACAGATACGCAGTATTTT.

This chain connects TRBV2 to TRBJ2-1; TRBD2 matches at 10 bases. The germline V gene has CDR1 SNHLY and CDR2 FYNNEI. Losses at the gene ends were 4 bases for V and 9 bases for J; bases not matched to a gene: 6. The CDR3 spans 14 residues. The CDR3 sequence: CASSASSGSSEQFF. Written as DNA, the CDR3 is TGTGCCAGCAGTGCCTCTAGCGGGAGTAGTGAGCAGTTCTTC.